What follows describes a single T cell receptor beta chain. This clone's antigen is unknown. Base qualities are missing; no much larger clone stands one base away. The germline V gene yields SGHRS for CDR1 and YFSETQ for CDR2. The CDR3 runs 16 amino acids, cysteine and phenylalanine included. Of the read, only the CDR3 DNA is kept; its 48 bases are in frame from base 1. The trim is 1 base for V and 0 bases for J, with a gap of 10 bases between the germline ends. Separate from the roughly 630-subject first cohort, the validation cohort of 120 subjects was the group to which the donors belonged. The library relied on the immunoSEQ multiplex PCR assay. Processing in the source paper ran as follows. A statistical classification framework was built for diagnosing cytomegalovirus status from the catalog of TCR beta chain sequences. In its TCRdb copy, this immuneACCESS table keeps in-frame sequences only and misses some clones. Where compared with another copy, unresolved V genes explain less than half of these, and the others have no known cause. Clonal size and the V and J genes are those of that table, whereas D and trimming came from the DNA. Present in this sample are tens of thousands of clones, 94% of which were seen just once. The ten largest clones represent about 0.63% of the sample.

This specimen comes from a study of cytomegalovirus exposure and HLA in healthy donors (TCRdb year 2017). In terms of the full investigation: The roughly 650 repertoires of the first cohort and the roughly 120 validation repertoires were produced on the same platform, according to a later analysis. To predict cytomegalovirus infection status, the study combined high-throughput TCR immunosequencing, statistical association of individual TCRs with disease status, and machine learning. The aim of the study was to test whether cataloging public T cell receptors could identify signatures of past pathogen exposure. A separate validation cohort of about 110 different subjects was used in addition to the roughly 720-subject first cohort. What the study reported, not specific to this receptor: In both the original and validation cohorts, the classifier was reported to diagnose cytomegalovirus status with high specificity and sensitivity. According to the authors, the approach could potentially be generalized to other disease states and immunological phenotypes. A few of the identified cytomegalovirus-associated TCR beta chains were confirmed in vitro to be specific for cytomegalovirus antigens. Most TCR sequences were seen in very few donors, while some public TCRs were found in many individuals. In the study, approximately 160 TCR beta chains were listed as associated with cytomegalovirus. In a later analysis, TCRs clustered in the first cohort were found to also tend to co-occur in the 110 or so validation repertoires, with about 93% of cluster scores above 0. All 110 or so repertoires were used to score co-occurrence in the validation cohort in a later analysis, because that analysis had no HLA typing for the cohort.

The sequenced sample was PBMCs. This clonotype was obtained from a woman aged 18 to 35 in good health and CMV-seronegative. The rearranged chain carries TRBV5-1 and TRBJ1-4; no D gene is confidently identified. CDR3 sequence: CASSLMYGATNEKLFF. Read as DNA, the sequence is TGCGCCAGCAGCTTGATGTACGGTGCAACTAATGAAAAACTGTTTTTT.